This T cell receptor beta chain originates from a study of T cell responses to AZD1222 COVID-19 vaccine. Looking at the study overall: The study pooled second doses at about 4 or about 12 weeks. Broader study findings: Epitopes outside B.1.351 and B.1.1.7 mutated regions reportedly drew nearly half of spike TCRs. Most donors were white British, females outnumbered males, and clonal diversity was possibly underestimated.

About this clone: Its specificity is not known.

Data came from immunoSEQ multiplex PCR; TCRdb stores just in-frame clones and leaves some out. Among about 110,000 clones, roughly 90% were seen once, and the ten largest hold roughly 6.5%. The TCR sequence derives from an adult in good health. The source was peripheral blood, collected on day 0 of AZD1222 vaccination.

The CDR3: CASSETSRGLSGANVLTF. The CDR3 DNA is TGTGCCAGCAGCGAAACTAGCCGGGGACTCTCTGGGGCCAACGTCCTGACTTTC. The V call is TRBV6-2 or TRBV6-3, the J call TRBJ2-6; possible D gene TRBD2, 6 bases. Between the trimmed V and J ends, which lost 6 bases and 0 bases, there was a span of 18 bases. Per germline, CDR1 MNHEY and CDR2 SVGEGT. This CDR3 spans 18 amino acids.